This T cell receptor beta chain appears in the sequencing data of a study of OX40 agonist ivuxolimab in advanced cancers. This CDR3 is 16 amino acids long. CDR1 is LNHNV, CDR2 YYDKDF, per germline (reference sequence). Trimming cost V 3 bases and J 0 bases; bases outside gene matches: 7. The method was immunoSEQ multiplex PCR; TCRdb's version includes in-frame clones alone and lacks a portion of them. The top ten hold roughly 7.5% of the sample, which has 65,000 to 90,000 clones, more than 85% seen once. A history of autoimmune disease or systemic immunosuppression excluded patients. The receptor's source is an adult with an advanced solid tumor such as melanoma, head and neck, liver or kidney cancer. The V call is TRBV15, the J call TRBJ2-7; 8 nucleotides line up with TRBD1. The input for sequencing was CD4+ or CD8+ T cells sorted from blood, taken in a trial of the OX40 agonist ivuxolimab. The CDR3: CATSSDRTGSSYEQYF. CDR3 DNA: TGTGCCACCAGCAGCGATAGGACAGGGAGCTCCTACGAGCAGTACTTC.